This TCR beta chain was obtained from a study of blood T cell repertoires in COVID-19 (dated by TCRdb to 2019 to 2021). As for the study more broadly: Collaborator samples came from the United States, Italy and Spain and covered acute and convalescent phases of COVID-19. The repertoires were released in a freely available public database intended as a resource for research on the immune response to SARS-CoV-2. The samples were drawn from two sources: the first 160 participants of the ongoing ImmuneRACE study, and fewer than 1,500 subjects contributed by 6 global collaborators. The dataset comprised deeply sampled blood TCRbeta repertoires from subjects exposed to, actively infected with, or recovered from COVID-19. Where HLA class I and class II types were available, the types were taken from metadata supplied by the sample provider, not from assay-based typing. The material from the prospective study consisted of cDNA or gDNA derived from T cells, B-cell-depleted T cells, or PBMCs. The sample metadata nearly always contained a de-identified subject ID, COVID-19 status, age in years and sex.

TCRbeta CDR3 regions were amplified from genomic DNA using the immunoSEQ Assay, a bias-controlled multiplex PCR. On the authors' methods: Nucleated cell counts per sample were estimated from amplification of reference gene primers within the assay. Sequence reads were collapsed and filtered to measure the absolute abundance of every unique TCRbeta CDR3 rearrangement. For each sample, productive Simpson clonality was calculated as the square root of Simpson's diversity index across productive rearrangements. Held by TCRdb, this immuneACCESS table contains in-frame sequences only and omits some clones. Under half of the omission traces to an unresolved V gene where checked; the cause of the rest is unknown. V and J calls and clone size are those listed in that table; D and trimming were worked out from the DNA. Counted in this sample were under 200,000 clones; 79% of them appeared once. 15% to 20% of the sample is in the top ten clones.

On the study overall, not on this receptor specifically: The amount of clinical and demographic metadata varied by source and participant and was provided uncurated.

According to the germline V gene, CDR1 reads SNHLY and CDR2 reads FYNNEI. The CDR3 spans 13 residues, from the cysteine through the phenylalanine. CDR3 DNA is the only sequence kept; it has 39 bases, read in frame from the first base. The junction shows trimming of 3 bases on V and 6 bases on J, and the gene matches do not reach 2 bases of it. In regard to this clone: The target of this receptor is not known. No base qualities exist here, and no much larger clone lies one base off it.

The collaborating institutions used their own protocols to collect whole blood in K2EDTA tubes. Collaborator samples were shipped for TCRbeta analysis as frozen whole blood, isolated PBMCs, or DNA extracted from either sample type. The sample taken for sequencing was peripheral blood. The source of this sequence is a man aged 60 to 69 with active or convalescent COVID-19. The chain links TRBV2 with TRBJ1-5, and 7 bases in between align with TRBD1. CDR3 reads: CASSEGDSQPQHF. DNA sequence: TGTGCCAGCAGTGAGGGGGACAGTCAGCCCCAGCATTTT.